The sample holds a few counts of the clone carrying this TCR beta chain. The data were obtained in a study of blood T cells in healthy people across ages. A sample-barcoded 5' primer and a J-beta primer mix were used in a second PCR of roughly 7 to 12 cycles. TCRdb analysed the 5' RACE reads with MiXCR anew, one entry per CDR3 protein. The data contain around 1.1 million distinct CDR3 sequences, around two fifths of them singletons. The CDR3 is made up of 15 amino acids. Germline CDR1 SGHDN, CDR2 FVKESK. Trimming removed 8 bases from V and 2 bases from J, with 18 bases in between. The donors, healthy Caucasians from Russia, were aged roughly 6 to 90.

Sequences were obtained from blood. The receptor comes from a man between 18 and 29 years old in good health. The chain combines TRBV14 with TRBJ2-5; no firm D call. CDR3 sequence (DNA): TGTGCCAGCCACTACTCGGTTCAAGGGCAAGAGACCCAGTACTTC. This codes for CASHYSVQGQETQYF.